A selection of T cell receptor beta chains follows, all from one sample in a study of blood T cell repertoires in COVID-19. The data were produced by immunoSEQ multiplex PCR, yet TCRdb's version contains in-frame clones alone and is incomplete. The table includes around 110,000 clones, about two thirds detected once. Material: peripheral blood. Receptors originate from a human donor with acute or convalescent COVID-19. The donor label of this sample is uncertain. The conserved cysteine and the conserved F or W are not part of the CDR3 here. Each record gives: V gene, J gene, D gene, CDR3 protein. D genes are given only for firm matches.

v_gene: TRBV29-1; j_gene: TRBJ2-2; d_gene: TRBD1; CDR3aa: SVGQGVGELF
v_gene: TRBV30; j_gene: TRBJ2-2; d_gene: TRBD1; CDR3aa: AWGGQGTGELF
v_gene: TRBV24-1; j_gene: TRBJ2-3; d_gene: NA; CDR3aa: ATSDLKFGGTDTQY
v_gene: TRBV3-1/TRBV3-2; j_gene: TRBJ2-5; d_gene: NA; CDR3aa: ASSLRLGGQETQY
v_gene: TRBV3-1/TRBV3-2; j_gene: TRBJ1-2; d_gene: NA; CDR3aa: ASSQGRDYGYT
v_gene: TRBV29-1; j_gene: TRBJ1-1; d_gene: NA; CDR3aa: SGGRGSAEAF
v_gene: TRBV12-2; j_gene: TRBJ1-6; d_gene: NA; CDR3aa: ASRLGRTGEWYNSPLH
v_gene: TRBV11-2; j_gene: TRBJ2-4; d_gene: TRBD1; CDR3aa: ASSLGPGTGGPKNIQY
v_gene: TRBV25-1; j_gene: TRBJ2-3; d_gene: NA; CDR3aa: ASSDQSQGWDFADTQY
v_gene: TRBV6-5; j_gene: TRBJ2-4; d_gene: NA; CDR3aa: ASTGRRNIQY
v_gene: TRBV7-6; j_gene: TRBJ1-6; d_gene: NA; CDR3aa: ASSLNTGKNSPLH
v_gene: TRBV2; j_gene: TRBJ2-3; d_gene: TRBD2; CDR3aa: AGRGGTDTQY
v_gene: TRBV30; j_gene: TRBJ2-3; d_gene: NA; CDR3aa: AWSVLGAGDTQY
v_gene: TRBV7-2; j_gene: TRBJ1-2; d_gene: NA; CDR3aa: ASSLGGQFYGYT
v_gene: TRBV6-5; j_gene: TRBJ2-3; d_gene: TRBD1; CDR3aa: ASRNGDRDGDTQY
v_gene: TRBV4-2; j_gene: TRBJ2-1; d_gene: NA; CDR3aa: ASSQERGRNEQF
v_gene: TRBV28; j_gene: TRBJ1-5; d_gene: NA; CDR3aa: ASSLSGLTQPQH
v_gene: TRBV10-3; j_gene: TRBJ1-1; d_gene: NA; CDR3aa: AISVQLNTEAF
v_gene: TRBV5-8; j_gene: TRBJ1-5; d_gene: TRBD1; CDR3aa: ASSFDRVRRPQH
v_gene: TRBV10-3; j_gene: TRBJ1-2; d_gene: TRBD1; CDR3aa: AISPGGWRGYT
v_gene: TRBV28; j_gene: TRBJ1-6; d_gene: NA; CDR3aa: ASRILSGNSPLH
v_gene: TRBV7-2; j_gene: TRBJ2-3; d_gene: NA; CDR3aa: ASSPRGGRADTQY
v_gene: TRBV5-1; j_gene: TRBJ1-2; d_gene: TRBD1; CDR3aa: ASSSFTGGRIYGYT
v_gene: TRBV18; j_gene: TRBJ2-1; d_gene: TRBD2; CDR3aa: ASSPILAGGYNEQF
v_gene: TRBV7-8; j_gene: TRBJ1-1; d_gene: NA; CDR3aa: ASSLVAPGRDTEAF
v_gene: TRBV14; j_gene: TRBJ2-7; d_gene: NA; CDR3aa: ASSQGLTAEYEQY
v_gene: TRBV7-2; j_gene: TRBJ1-4; d_gene: TRBD1; CDR3aa: ASSHNRGTEKLF
v_gene: TRBV4-2; j_gene: TRBJ1-5; d_gene: NA; CDR3aa: ASSQTAGRPQH
v_gene: TRBV2; j_gene: TRBJ2-5; d_gene: NA; CDR3aa: ASSPRETQY
v_gene: TRBV6-5; j_gene: TRBJ1-6; d_gene: NA; CDR3aa: ASSYGPPNQGAPLH
v_gene: TRBV18; j_gene: TRBJ1-3; d_gene: NA; CDR3aa: ASSPVTESGNTIY
v_gene: TRBV6-1; j_gene: TRBJ2-7; d_gene: NA; CDR3aa: ASSESVSGVPYEQY
v_gene: TRBV6-2/TRBV6-3; j_gene: TRBJ1-1; d_gene: TRBD1; CDR3aa: ASSYSTGRNTEAF
v_gene: TRBV9; j_gene: TRBJ2-1; d_gene: TRBD2; CDR3aa: ASSGTSDIEQF
v_gene: TRBV7-7; j_gene: TRBJ2-1; d_gene: TRBD2; CDR3aa: ASSLAGAYNEQF
v_gene: TRBV30; j_gene: TRBJ1-6; d_gene: NA; CDR3aa: AWSSGRSNSPLH
v_gene: TRBV28; j_gene: TRBJ2-1; d_gene: TRBD2; CDR3aa: ASSLFAGGPGEQF
v_gene: TRBV9; j_gene: TRBJ1-4; d_gene: NA; CDR3aa: ASSPYFGVLKNEKLF
v_gene: TRBV11-2; j_gene: TRBJ1-3; d_gene: TRBD1; CDR3aa: ASSLAFDRDSRNTIY
v_gene: TRBV7-9; j_gene: TRBJ2-5; d_gene: NA; CDR3aa: ASSSGTNFQETQY
v_gene: TRBV6-1; j_gene: TRBJ2-5; d_gene: NA; CDR3aa: ASSETPHWQETQY
v_gene: TRBV19; j_gene: TRBJ1-2; d_gene: TRBD1; CDR3aa: ASSSDRGIGYT
v_gene: TRBV2; j_gene: TRBJ1-1; d_gene: NA; CDR3aa: AGQKHPNTEAF
v_gene: TRBV27; j_gene: TRBJ1-5; d_gene: TRBD1; CDR3aa: ASSPTGTGLRYSNQPQH
v_gene: TRBV7-2; j_gene: TRBJ1-3; d_gene: NA; CDR3aa: ASSPQAPSGNTIY
v_gene: TRBV7-9; j_gene: TRBJ1-2; d_gene: NA; CDR3aa: ASSLGANYGYT